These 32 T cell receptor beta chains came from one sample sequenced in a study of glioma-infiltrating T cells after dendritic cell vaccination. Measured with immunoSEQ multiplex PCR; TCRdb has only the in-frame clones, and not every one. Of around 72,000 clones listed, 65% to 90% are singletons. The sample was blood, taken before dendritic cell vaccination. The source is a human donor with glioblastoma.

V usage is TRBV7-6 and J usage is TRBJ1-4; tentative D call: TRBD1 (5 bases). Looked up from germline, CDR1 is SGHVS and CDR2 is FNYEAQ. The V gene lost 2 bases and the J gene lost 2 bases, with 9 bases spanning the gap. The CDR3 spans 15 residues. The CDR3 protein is CASSLLDTTNEKLFF. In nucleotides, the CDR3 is TGTGCCAGCAGCTTATTGGACACCACTAATGAAAAACTGTTTTTT.

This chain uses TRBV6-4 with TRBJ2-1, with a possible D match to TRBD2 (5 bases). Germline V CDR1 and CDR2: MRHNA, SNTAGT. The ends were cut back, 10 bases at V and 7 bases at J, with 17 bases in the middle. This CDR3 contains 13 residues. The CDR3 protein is CATSPSRTNEQFF. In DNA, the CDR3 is TGTGCCACCTCGCCTAGCAGGACGAATGAGCAGTTCTTC.

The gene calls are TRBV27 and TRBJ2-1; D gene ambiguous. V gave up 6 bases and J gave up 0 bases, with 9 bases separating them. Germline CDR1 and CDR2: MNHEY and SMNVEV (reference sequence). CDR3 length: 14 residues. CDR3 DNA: TGTGCCAGCAGACCAGCGAGCTCCTACAATGAGCAGTTCTTC. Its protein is CASRPASSYNEQFF.

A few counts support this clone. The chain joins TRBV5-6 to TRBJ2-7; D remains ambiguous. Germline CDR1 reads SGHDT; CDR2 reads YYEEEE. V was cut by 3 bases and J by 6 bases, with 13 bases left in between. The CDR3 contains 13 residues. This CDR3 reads CASSSIYFPEQYF. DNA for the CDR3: TGTGCCAGCAGCTCTATTTATTTTCCCGAGCAGTACTTC.

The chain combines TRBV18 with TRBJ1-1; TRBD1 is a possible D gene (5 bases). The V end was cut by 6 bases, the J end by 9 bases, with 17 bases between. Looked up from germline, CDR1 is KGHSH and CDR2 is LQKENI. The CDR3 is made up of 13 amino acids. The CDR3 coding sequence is TGTGCCAGCTCTCCCCTGACGACAGACCAAGCTTTCTTT. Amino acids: CASSPLTTDQAFF. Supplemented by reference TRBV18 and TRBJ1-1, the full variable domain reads NAGVMQNPRHLVRRRGQEARLRCSPMKGHSHVYWYRQLPEEGLKFMVYLQKENIIDESGMPKERFSAEFPKEGPSILRIQQVVRGDSAAYFCASSPLTTDQAFFGQGTRLTVV.

This CDR3 reads CASSQVTGNTEAFF. The CDR3 DNA reads as TGTGCCAGCAGCCAAGTAACAGGGAACACTGAAGCTTTCTTT. The rearrangement uses TRBV5-6 and TRBJ1-1; a weak D match, TRBD1 (5 bases). This CDR3 region has 14 residues. Trimming took off 4 bases at V and 1 base at J, with 11 bases between the two ends. From germline, CDR1 is SGHDT and CDR2 YYEEEE.

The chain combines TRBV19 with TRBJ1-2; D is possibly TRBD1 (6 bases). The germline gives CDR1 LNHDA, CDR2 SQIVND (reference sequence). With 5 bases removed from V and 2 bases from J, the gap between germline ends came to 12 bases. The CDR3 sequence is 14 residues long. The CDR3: CASSPPGANYGYTF. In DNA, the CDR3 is TGTGCCAGTAGTCCCCCAGGGGCGAACTATGGCTACACCTTC. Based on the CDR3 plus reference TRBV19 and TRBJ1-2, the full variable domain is DGGITQSPKYLFRKEGQNVTLSCEQNLNHDAMYWYRQDPGQGLRLIYYSQIVNDFQKGDIAEGYSVSREKKESFPLTVTSAQKNPTAFYLCASSPPGANYGYTFGSGTRLTVV.

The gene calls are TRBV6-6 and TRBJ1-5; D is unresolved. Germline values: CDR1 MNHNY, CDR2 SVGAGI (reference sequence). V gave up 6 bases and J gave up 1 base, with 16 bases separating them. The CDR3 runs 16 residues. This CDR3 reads CASSGDAGASNQPQHF. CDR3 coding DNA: TGTGCCAGCAGCGGAGACGCGGGTGCGAGCAATCAGCCCCAGCATTTT.

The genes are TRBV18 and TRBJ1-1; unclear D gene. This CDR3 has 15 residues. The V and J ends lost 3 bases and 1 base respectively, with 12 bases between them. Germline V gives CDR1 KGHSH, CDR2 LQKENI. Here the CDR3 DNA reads TGTGCCAGCTCACCCGTTACGTCGGGGAACACTGAAGCTTTCTTT. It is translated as CASSPVTSGNTEAFF.

The CDR3 nucleotides are TGTGCCAGTAGTCCTTGGACAGGGGACTATGGCTACACCTTC. This encodes CASSPWTGDYGYTF. The chain couples TRBV19 to TRBJ1-2, with 9 bases that match TRBD1. The germline V gene encodes CDR1 LNHDA and CDR2 SQIVND (reference sequence). Trimming cost V 5 bases and J 3 bases; bases outside gene matches: 4. The CDR3 sequence is 14 residues long.

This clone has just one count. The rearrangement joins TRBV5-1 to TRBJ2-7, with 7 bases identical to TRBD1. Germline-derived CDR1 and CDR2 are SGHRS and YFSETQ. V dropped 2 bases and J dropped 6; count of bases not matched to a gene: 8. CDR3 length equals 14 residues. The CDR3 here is CASSFTGAVGEQYF. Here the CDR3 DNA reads TGCGCCAGCAGCTTTACAGGGGCCGTCGGCGAGCAGTACTTC.

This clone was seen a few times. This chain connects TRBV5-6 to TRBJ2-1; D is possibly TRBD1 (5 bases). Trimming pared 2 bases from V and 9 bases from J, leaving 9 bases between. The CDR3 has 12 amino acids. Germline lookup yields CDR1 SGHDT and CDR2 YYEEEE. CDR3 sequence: CASSFGDSEQFF. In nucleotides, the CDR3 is TGTGCCAGCAGCTTCGGTGACAGTGAGCAGTTCTTC.

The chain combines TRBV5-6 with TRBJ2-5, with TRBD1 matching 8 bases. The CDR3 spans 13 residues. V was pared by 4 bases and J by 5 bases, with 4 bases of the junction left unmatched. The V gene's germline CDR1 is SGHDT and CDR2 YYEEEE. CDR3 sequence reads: CASSRDRGETQYF. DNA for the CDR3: TGTGCCAGCAGCCGTGACAGGGGTGAGACCCAGTACTTC.

The CDR3 DNA is TGTGCCAGCAGTGGGGGACAGCCCTATGGCTACACCTTC. This codes for CASSGGQPYGYTF. The chain is built from TRBV6-1 and TRBJ1-2; 7 positions agree with TRBD1. The germline CDR1 and CDR2 sequences are MNHNS and SASEGT. Losses at the gene ends were 4 bases for V and 4 bases for J; bases not matched to a gene: 3. The CDR3 runs to 13 residues.

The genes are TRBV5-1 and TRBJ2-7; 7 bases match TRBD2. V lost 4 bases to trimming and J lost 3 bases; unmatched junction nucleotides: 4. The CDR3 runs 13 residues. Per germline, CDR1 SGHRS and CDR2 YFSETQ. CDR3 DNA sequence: TGCGCCAGCAGCCCCAGGACTAGCTACGAGCAGTACTTC. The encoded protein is CASSPRTSYEQYF.

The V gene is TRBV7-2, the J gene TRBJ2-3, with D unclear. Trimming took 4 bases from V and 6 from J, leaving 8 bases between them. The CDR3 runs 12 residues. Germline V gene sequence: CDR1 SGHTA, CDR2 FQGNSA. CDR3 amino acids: CASSSEQDTQYF. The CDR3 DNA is TGTGCCAGCAGCTCAGAACAGGATACGCAGTATTTT. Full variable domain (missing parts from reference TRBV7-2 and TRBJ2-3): GAGVSQSPSNKVTEKGKDVELRCDPISGHTALYWYRQSLGQGLEFLIYFQGNSAPDKSGLPSDRFSAERTGGSVSTLTIQRTQQEDSAVYLCASSSEQDTQYFGPGTRLTVL.

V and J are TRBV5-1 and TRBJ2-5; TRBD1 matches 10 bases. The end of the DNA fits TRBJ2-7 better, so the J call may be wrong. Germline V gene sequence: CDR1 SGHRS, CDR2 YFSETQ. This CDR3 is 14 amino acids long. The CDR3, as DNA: TGCGCCAGCAGCCCGACAGGGGGCAACTACGAGCAGTACTTC. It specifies CASSPTGGNYEQYF.

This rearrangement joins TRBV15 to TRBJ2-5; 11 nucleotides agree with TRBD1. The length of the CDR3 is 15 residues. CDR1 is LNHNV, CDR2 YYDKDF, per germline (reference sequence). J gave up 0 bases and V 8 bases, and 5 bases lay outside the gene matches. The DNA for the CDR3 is TGTGCCACCCGAGGACAGGGGGCGTACCAAGAGACCCAGTACTTC. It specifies CATRGQGAYQETQYF. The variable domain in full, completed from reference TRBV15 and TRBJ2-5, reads DAMVIQNPRYQVTQFGKPVTLSCSQTLNHNVMYWYQQKSSQAPKLLFHYYDKDFNNEADTPDNFQSRRPNTSFCFLDIRSPGLGDTAMYLCATRGQGAYQETQYFGPGTRLLVL.

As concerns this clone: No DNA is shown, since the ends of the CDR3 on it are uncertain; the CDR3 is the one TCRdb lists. CDR3 loop: CATSSSSGEGTGLQYEQYF. The rearrangement links TRBV15 to TRBJ2-7; the table's TRBD1 call for D was not verified on the DNA. The CDR3 length is 19 residues, termini included. CDR1 LNHNV and CDR2 YYDKDF come from the germline V gene (reference sequence).

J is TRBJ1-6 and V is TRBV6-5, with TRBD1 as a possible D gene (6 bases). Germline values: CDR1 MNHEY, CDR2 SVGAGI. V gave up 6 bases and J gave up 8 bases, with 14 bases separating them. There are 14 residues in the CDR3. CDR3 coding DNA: TGTGCCAGCAGGTCCGGACAGAGAGATTCACCCCTCCACTTT. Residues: CASRSGQRDSPLHF.

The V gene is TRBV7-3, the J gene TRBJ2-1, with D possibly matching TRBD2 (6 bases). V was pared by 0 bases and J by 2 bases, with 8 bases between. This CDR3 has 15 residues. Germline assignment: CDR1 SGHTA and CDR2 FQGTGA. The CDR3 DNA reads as TGTGCCAGCAGCTTAACCGGGGGTACCTACAATGAGCAGTTCTTC. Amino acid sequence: CASSLTGGTYNEQFF.

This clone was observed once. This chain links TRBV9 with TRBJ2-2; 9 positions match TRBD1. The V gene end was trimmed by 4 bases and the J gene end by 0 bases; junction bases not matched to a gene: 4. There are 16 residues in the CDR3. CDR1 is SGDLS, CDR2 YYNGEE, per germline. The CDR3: CASSSRTGANTGELFF. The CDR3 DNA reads TGTGCCAGCAGCTCCAGGACAGGGGCGAACACCGGGGAGCTGTTTTTT.

CDR3 DNA sequence: TGTGCCAGCAGCTTATGGGCAGGGGGTGTAATGAACACTGAAGCTTTCTTT. Protein product: CASSLWAGGVMNTEAFF. The rearrangement links TRBV7-6 to TRBJ1-1, with 7 bases identical to TRBD1. The length of the CDR3 is 17 residues. CDR1 and CDR2 (germline): SGHVS, FNYEAQ. With 2 bases clipped from V and 0 bases from J, the junction kept 9 bases outside the gene matches.

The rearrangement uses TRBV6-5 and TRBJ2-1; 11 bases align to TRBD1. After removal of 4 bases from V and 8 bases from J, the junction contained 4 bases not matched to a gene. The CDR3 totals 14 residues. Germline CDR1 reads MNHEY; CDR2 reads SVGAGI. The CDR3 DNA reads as TGTGCCAGCAGTTTAAGGACAGGGGGCTATGAGCAGTTCTTC. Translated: CASSLRTGGYEQFF.

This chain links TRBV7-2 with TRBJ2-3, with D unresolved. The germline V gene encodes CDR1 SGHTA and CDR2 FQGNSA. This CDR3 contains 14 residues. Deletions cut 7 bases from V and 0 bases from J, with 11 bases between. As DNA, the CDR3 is TGTGCCAGCACCAGTATCAGAAGCACAGATACGCAGTATTTT. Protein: CASTSIRSTDTQYF. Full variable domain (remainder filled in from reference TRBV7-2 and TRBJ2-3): GAGVSQSPSNKVTEKGKDVELRCDPISGHTALYWYRQSLGQGLEFLIYFQGNSAPDKSGLPSDRFSAERTGGSVSTLTIQRTQQEDSAVYLCASTSIRSTDTQYFGPGTRLTVL.

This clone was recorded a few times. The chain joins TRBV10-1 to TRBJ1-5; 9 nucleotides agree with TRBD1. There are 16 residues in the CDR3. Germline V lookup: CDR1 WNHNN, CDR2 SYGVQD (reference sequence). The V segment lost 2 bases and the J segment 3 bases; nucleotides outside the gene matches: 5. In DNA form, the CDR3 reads TGCGCCAGCAGTGAGAGGGGACAGGGCAACAATCAGCCCCAGCATTTT. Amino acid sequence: CASSERGQGNNQPQHF.

CDR3 in DNA: TGTGCCTGGGCACTAGCTACGAGCACAGATACGCAGTATTTT. Translating it yields CAWALATSTDTQYF. The chain is built from TRBV30 and TRBJ2-3, with D maybe TRBD2 (6 bases). Germline loops: CDR1 GTSNPN, CDR2 SVGIG (reference sequence). Deletions cut 5 bases from V and 0 bases from J, with 12 bases between. The CDR3 extends over 14 amino acids.

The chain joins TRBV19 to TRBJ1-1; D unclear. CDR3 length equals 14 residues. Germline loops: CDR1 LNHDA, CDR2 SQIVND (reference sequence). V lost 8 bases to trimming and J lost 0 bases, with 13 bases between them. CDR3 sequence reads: CASCPELMNTEAFF. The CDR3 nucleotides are TGTGCCAGTTGCCCCGAGCTCATGAACACTGAAGCTTTCTTT. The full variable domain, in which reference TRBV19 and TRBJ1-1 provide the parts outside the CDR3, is DGGITQSPKYLFRKEGQNVTLSCEQNLNHDAMYWYRQDPGQGLRLIYYSQIVNDFQKGDIAEGYSVSREKKESFPLTVTSAQKNPTAFYLCASCPELMNTEAFFGQGTRLTVV.

The CDR3 nucleotides read TGTGCCAGTAGTATTTCTGCGGTTTTGAACACTGAAGCTTTCTTT. This translates into CASSISAVLNTEAFF. V is TRBV19 and J is TRBJ1-1, with D unresolved. The CDR3 covers 15 residues. The germline CDR1 and CDR2 sequences are LNHDA and SQIVND (reference sequence). Deletions cut 3 bases from V and 0 bases from J, with 11 bases between.

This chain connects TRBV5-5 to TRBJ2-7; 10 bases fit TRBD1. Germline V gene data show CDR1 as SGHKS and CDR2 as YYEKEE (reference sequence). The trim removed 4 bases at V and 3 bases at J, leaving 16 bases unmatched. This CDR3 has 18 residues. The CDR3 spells CASSGMTDRGLLFYEQYF. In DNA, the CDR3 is TGTGCCAGCAGCGGGATGACTGACAGGGGGCTCCTATTCTACGAGCAGTACTTC.

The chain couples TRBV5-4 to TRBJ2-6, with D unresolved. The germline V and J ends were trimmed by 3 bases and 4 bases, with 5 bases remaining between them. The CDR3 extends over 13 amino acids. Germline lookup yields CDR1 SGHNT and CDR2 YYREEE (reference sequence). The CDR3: CASSSAGANVLTF. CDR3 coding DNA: TGTGCCAGCAGCTCTGCGGGGGCCAACGTCCTGACTTTC.

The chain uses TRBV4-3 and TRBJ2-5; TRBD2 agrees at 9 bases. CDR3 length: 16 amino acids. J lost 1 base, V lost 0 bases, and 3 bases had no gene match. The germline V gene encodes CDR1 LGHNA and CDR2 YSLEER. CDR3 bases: TGCGCCAGCAGCCAAGACGGTAGCGGGAGCCAAGAGACCCAGTACTTC. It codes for CASSQDGSGSQETQYF.